The rows below give T cell receptor beta chains drawn from one sample of a study of T cells after yellow fever vaccination. TCRdb reprocessed the 5' RACE reads via MiXCR and lists one record per CDR3 protein. The table shows nearly 550,000 distinct CDR3 sequences, with over 15% occurring only once. Sample: PBMCs, taken 15 days after the yellow fever booster vaccination. These receptor sequences come from a man aged 30 to 39 who received the YFV17D yellow fever vaccine. Each CDR3 is given with its conserved first and last residue. D genes are given only for firm matches. Some rows mark clone size as missing; the rest say once, few, many or name a class of expanded clone.

d_call: .; j_call: TRBJ1-1; v_call: TRBV10-3; clone_size: .; cdr3_nt: TGTGCCATCAGTGAGTTTAACACTGAAGCTTTCTTT; cdr3_aa: CAISEFNTEAFF
d_call: .; j_call: TRBJ2-3; v_call: TRBV20-1; clone_size: .; cdr3_nt: TGCAGTGCGCTTAACACAGATACGCAGTATTTT; cdr3_aa: CSALNTDTQYF
d_call: TRBD1; j_call: TRBJ2-7; v_call: TRBV15; clone_size: few; cdr3_nt: TGTGCCACCAGTAGCAGGGACAGATCCTACGAGCAGTACTTC; cdr3_aa: CATSSRDRSYEQYF
d_call: TRBD1; j_call: TRBJ1-4; v_call: TRBV5-1; clone_size: few; cdr3_nt: TGCGCCAGCAGCTTGGCCGAGGTAGGGGGCGGTGAAAAACTGTTTTTT; cdr3_aa: CASSLAEVGGGEKLFF
d_call: TRBD1; j_call: TRBJ1-2; v_call: TRBV2; clone_size: .; cdr3_nt: TGTGCCAGCAGCGATAGAGGGGGCCTGGGCTATGGCTACACCTTC; cdr3_aa: CASSDRGGLGYGYTF
d_call: .; j_call: TRBJ2-1; v_call: TRBV12-2; clone_size: .; cdr3_nt: TGTGCAAGTCGCTTCGCCTGGGCCTCGCGGGAACCTTACAATGAGCAGTTCTTC; cdr3_aa: CASRFAWASREPYNEQFF
d_call: TRBD1; j_call: TRBJ2-7; v_call: TRBV29-1; clone_size: .; cdr3_nt: TGCAGCGTGGGACAGACTCCCTACGAGCAGTACTTC; cdr3_aa: CSVGQTPYEQYF
d_call: .; j_call: TRBJ1-1; v_call: TRBV3-1; clone_size: .; cdr3_nt: TGTGCCAGCAGCAAGCAGGTCCGGACTGAAGCTTTCTTT; cdr3_aa: CASSKQVRTEAFF
d_call: .; j_call: TRBJ2-1; v_call: TRBV19; clone_size: .; cdr3_nt: TGTGCCAGTACCCGAGACAGCACAAGGAGCTCCTACAATGAGCAGTTCTTC; cdr3_aa: CASTRDSTRSSYNEQFF
d_call: .; j_call: TRBJ2-5; v_call: TRBV6-5; clone_size: many; cdr3_nt: TGTGCCAGCAGTCACCGCCTGGCCCAAGAGACCCAGTACTTC; cdr3_aa: CASSHRLAQETQYF
d_call: .; j_call: TRBJ2-3; v_call: TRBV6-5; clone_size: few; cdr3_nt: TGTGCCAGCAGTTACTCGGAAGGCACAGATACGCAGTATTTT; cdr3_aa: CASSYSEGTDTQYF
d_call: .; j_call: TRBJ2-3; v_call: TRBV29-1; clone_size: .; cdr3_nt: TGCAGCGCCATCCCGGGGCCAGATACGCAGTATTTT; cdr3_aa: CSAIPGPDTQYF
d_call: .; j_call: TRBJ2-3; v_call: TRBV6-2/TRBV6-3; clone_size: .; cdr3_nt: TGTGCCAGCAGTTATAATCGGCTAGCGAAGTGGGCAGATACGCAGTATTTT; cdr3_aa: CASSYNRLAKWADTQYF
d_call: TRBD1; j_call: TRBJ1-2; v_call: TRBV27; clone_size: few; cdr3_nt: TGTGCCAGCAGTTCCGGACAGGGGGCGTATGGCTACACCTTC; cdr3_aa: CASSSGQGAYGYTF
d_call: TRBD2; j_call: TRBJ2-1; v_call: TRBV6-5; clone_size: .; cdr3_nt: TGTGCCAGCAGTTACCGAACTAGCGTGAGCTCCTACAATGAGCAGTTCTTC; cdr3_aa: CASSYRTSVSSYNEQFF
d_call: TRBD1; j_call: TRBJ2-5; v_call: TRBV5-1; clone_size: .; cdr3_nt: TGCGCCAGCAGCTCGGGGACAGGGGTAGAGACCCAGTACTTC; cdr3_aa: CASSSGTGVETQYF
d_call: .; j_call: TRBJ2-1; v_call: TRBV20-1; clone_size: .; cdr3_nt: TGCAGTGCTAGGGAAGACAGCTACAATGAGCAGTTCTTC; cdr3_aa: CSAREDSYNEQFF
d_call: .; j_call: TRBJ2-6; v_call: TRBV7-2; clone_size: .; cdr3_nt: TGTGCCAGCAGCTCAGACTACTCTGGGGCCAACGTCCTGACTTTC; cdr3_aa: CASSSDYSGANVLTF
d_call: .; j_call: TRBJ1-4; v_call: TRBV12-3/TRBV12-4; clone_size: few; cdr3_nt: TGTGCCAGCAGTTTGCGGTTAAAACTGTTTTTT; cdr3_aa: CASSLRLKLFF
d_call: .; j_call: TRBJ1-1; v_call: TRBV7-9; clone_size: .; cdr3_nt: TGTGCCAGCTCGGCGGAAGCTTTCTTT; cdr3_aa: CASSAEAFF
d_call: .; j_call: TRBJ2-2; v_call: TRBV6-5; clone_size: .; cdr3_nt: TGTGCCAGCAATTACGGGGGCCCAGCGAACACCGGGGAGCTGTTTTTT; cdr3_aa: CASNYGGPANTGELFF
d_call: TRBD2; j_call: TRBJ2-1; v_call: TRBV5-6; clone_size: many; cdr3_nt: TGTGCCAGCAGCCTGGGACTAGCGGGGAACAATGAGCAGTTCTTC; cdr3_aa: CASSLGLAGNNEQFF
d_call: TRBD2; j_call: TRBJ2-3; v_call: TRBV20-1; clone_size: .; cdr3_nt: TGCAGTGCCTTTAGACTAGCGAGCGGCACAGATACGCAGTATTTT; cdr3_aa: CSAFRLASGTDTQYF
d_call: TRBD1; j_call: TRBJ2-7; v_call: TRBV27; clone_size: .; cdr3_nt: TGTGCCAGCAGTTTCGACAGGGGGCGGTTTGAGCAGTACTTC; cdr3_aa: CASSFDRGRFEQYF
d_call: .; j_call: TRBJ1-1; v_call: TRBV19; clone_size: few; cdr3_nt: TGTGCCAGTAAGCCGGTTGTGGGAAACACTGAAGCTTTCTTT; cdr3_aa: CASKPVVGNTEAFF
d_call: .; j_call: TRBJ2-5; v_call: TRBV20-1; clone_size: .; cdr3_nt: TGCAGTGCTAGGTTTTTAGAGACCCAGTACTTC; cdr3_aa: CSARFLETQYF
d_call: TRBD1; j_call: TRBJ2-7; v_call: TRBV29-1; clone_size: .; cdr3_nt: TGCAGCGTTAAGCCACAGGGGTACGAGCAGTACTTC; cdr3_aa: CSVKPQGYEQYF
d_call: TRBD1; j_call: TRBJ1-1; v_call: TRBV7-3; clone_size: few; cdr3_nt: TGTGCCAGCAAGGAACAGGGGGCTGGGACTGAAGCTTTCTTT; cdr3_aa: CASKEQGAGTEAFF
d_call: .; j_call: TRBJ2-1; v_call: TRBV5-5; clone_size: few; cdr3_nt: TGTGCCAGCACCCTAGGTAACTCCTACAATGAGCAGTTCTTC; cdr3_aa: CASTLGNSYNEQFF
d_call: .; j_call: TRBJ2-3; v_call: TRBV2; clone_size: few; cdr3_nt: TGTGCCTCCGCCTGGGACCGCACAGATACGCAGTATTTT; cdr3_aa: CASAWDRTDTQYF
d_call: .; j_call: TRBJ1-1; v_call: TRBV7-3; clone_size: few; cdr3_nt: TGTGCCAGCAGCTTCGGCGGTCTGAACACTGAAGCTTTCTTT; cdr3_aa: CASSFGGLNTEAFF
d_call: TRBD1; j_call: TRBJ2-2; v_call: TRBV12-3/TRBV12-4; clone_size: .; cdr3_nt: TGTGCCACGCAGGGACAGGGCTCGCGGAAGAACACCGGGGAGCTGTTTTTT; cdr3_aa: CATQGQGSRKNTGELFF
d_call: .; j_call: TRBJ2-7; v_call: TRBV4-2; clone_size: few; cdr3_nt: TGTGCCAGCAGCCAAGAAGGTGGAACCGCCTACGAGCAGTACTTC; cdr3_aa: CASSQEGGTAYEQYF
d_call: .; j_call: TRBJ1-2; v_call: TRBV6-2/TRBV6-3; clone_size: .; cdr3_nt: TGTGCCAGCAGTTACATCCGAGCATCTGGCTACACCTTC; cdr3_aa: CASSYIRASGYTF
d_call: .; j_call: TRBJ2-3; v_call: TRBV3-1; clone_size: few; cdr3_nt: TGTGCCAGCAGCTGGACGCTTGGCGGGAACACAGATACGCAGTATTTT; cdr3_aa: CASSWTLGGNTDTQYF
d_call: TRBD1; j_call: TRBJ1-2; v_call: TRBV18; clone_size: few; cdr3_nt: TGTGCCAGCTCACCACCCCTGCAGGGGGGATATGGCTACACCTTC; cdr3_aa: CASSPPLQGGYGYTF
d_call: .; j_call: TRBJ2-2; v_call: TRBV7-2; clone_size: .; cdr3_nt: TGTGCCAGCAGCTTAACGAGGGAGAACACCGGGGAGCTGTTTTTT; cdr3_aa: CASSLTRENTGELFF
d_call: .; j_call: TRBJ2-7; v_call: TRBV20-1; clone_size: .; cdr3_nt: TGCAGTGCTAGAGGGCCCGTGAGCTCCTACGAGCAGTACTTC; cdr3_aa: CSARGPVSSYEQYF
d_call: .; j_call: TRBJ2-7; v_call: TRBV20-1; clone_size: .; cdr3_nt: TGCAGTGCCACTCCGGGCAGCCCCTTTTCCTACGAGCAGTACTTC; cdr3_aa: CSATPGSPFSYEQYF
d_call: .; j_call: TRBJ2-7; v_call: TRBV5-1; clone_size: .; cdr3_nt: TGCGCCAGCAGCTTGACAGGGAGTACCTACGAGCAGTACTTC; cdr3_aa: CASSLTGSTYEQYF
d_call: .; j_call: TRBJ2-5; v_call: TRBV12-3/TRBV12-4; clone_size: .; cdr3_nt: TGTGCCAGCACCGCCGGGATCCAAGAGACCCAGTACTTC; cdr3_aa: CASTAGIQETQYF
d_call: TRBD2; j_call: TRBJ2-1; v_call: TRBV24-1; clone_size: few; cdr3_nt: TGTGCCACCAGTGATCCCGGACTAGCTTTCTACAATGAGCAGTTCTTC; cdr3_aa: CATSDPGLAFYNEQFF
d_call: TRBD1; j_call: TRBJ2-7; v_call: TRBV27; clone_size: few; cdr3_nt: TGTGCCAGCAGTCCAACATCAGGGGGCCGAGGTGGCGAGCAGTACTTC; cdr3_aa: CASSPTSGGRGGEQYF
d_call: .; j_call: TRBJ2-5; v_call: TRBV7-2; clone_size: few; cdr3_nt: TGTGCCAGCAGCGATAAACCAATAGAGACCCAGTACTTC; cdr3_aa: CASSDKPIETQYF
d_call: .; j_call: TRBJ2-7; v_call: TRBV7-9; clone_size: many; cdr3_nt: TGTGCCAGCAGCTTAGGGACAAACTACGAGCAGTACTTC; cdr3_aa: CASSLGTNYEQYF
d_call: .; j_call: TRBJ2-5; v_call: TRBV6-2/TRBV6-3; clone_size: .; cdr3_nt: TGTGCCAGCAGTTATACCGGACAGCCCCAAGAGACCCAGTACTTC; cdr3_aa: CASSYTGQPQETQYF
d_call: TRBD2; j_call: TRBJ2-7; v_call: TRBV14; clone_size: few; cdr3_nt: TGTGCCAGCAGCCGGGCTAGCGGGATTGGCGAGCAGTACTTC; cdr3_aa: CASSRASGIGEQYF
d_call: TRBD2; j_call: TRBJ2-5; v_call: TRBV6-1; clone_size: once; cdr3_nt: TGTGCCAGCAGCCCAGTGGGACTAGGAGAGACCCAGTACTTC; cdr3_aa: CASSPVGLGETQYF
d_call: .; j_call: TRBJ2-1; v_call: TRBV12-3/TRBV12-4; clone_size: .; cdr3_nt: TGTGCCTCCTCGGATGATAGGTCCTACAATGAGCAGTTCTTC; cdr3_aa: CASSDDRSYNEQFF
d_call: .; j_call: TRBJ1-1; v_call: TRBV7-2; clone_size: .; cdr3_nt: TGTGCCAGCAGCAAGTGGCGCCTCAAGGATGCTGAAGCTTTCTTT; cdr3_aa: CASSKWRLKDAEAFF
d_call: .; j_call: TRBJ2-4; v_call: TRBV4-3; clone_size: few; cdr3_nt: TGCGCCAGCAGCCAACCAGGGCGGGGTAACATTCAGTACTTC; cdr3_aa: CASSQPGRGNIQYF